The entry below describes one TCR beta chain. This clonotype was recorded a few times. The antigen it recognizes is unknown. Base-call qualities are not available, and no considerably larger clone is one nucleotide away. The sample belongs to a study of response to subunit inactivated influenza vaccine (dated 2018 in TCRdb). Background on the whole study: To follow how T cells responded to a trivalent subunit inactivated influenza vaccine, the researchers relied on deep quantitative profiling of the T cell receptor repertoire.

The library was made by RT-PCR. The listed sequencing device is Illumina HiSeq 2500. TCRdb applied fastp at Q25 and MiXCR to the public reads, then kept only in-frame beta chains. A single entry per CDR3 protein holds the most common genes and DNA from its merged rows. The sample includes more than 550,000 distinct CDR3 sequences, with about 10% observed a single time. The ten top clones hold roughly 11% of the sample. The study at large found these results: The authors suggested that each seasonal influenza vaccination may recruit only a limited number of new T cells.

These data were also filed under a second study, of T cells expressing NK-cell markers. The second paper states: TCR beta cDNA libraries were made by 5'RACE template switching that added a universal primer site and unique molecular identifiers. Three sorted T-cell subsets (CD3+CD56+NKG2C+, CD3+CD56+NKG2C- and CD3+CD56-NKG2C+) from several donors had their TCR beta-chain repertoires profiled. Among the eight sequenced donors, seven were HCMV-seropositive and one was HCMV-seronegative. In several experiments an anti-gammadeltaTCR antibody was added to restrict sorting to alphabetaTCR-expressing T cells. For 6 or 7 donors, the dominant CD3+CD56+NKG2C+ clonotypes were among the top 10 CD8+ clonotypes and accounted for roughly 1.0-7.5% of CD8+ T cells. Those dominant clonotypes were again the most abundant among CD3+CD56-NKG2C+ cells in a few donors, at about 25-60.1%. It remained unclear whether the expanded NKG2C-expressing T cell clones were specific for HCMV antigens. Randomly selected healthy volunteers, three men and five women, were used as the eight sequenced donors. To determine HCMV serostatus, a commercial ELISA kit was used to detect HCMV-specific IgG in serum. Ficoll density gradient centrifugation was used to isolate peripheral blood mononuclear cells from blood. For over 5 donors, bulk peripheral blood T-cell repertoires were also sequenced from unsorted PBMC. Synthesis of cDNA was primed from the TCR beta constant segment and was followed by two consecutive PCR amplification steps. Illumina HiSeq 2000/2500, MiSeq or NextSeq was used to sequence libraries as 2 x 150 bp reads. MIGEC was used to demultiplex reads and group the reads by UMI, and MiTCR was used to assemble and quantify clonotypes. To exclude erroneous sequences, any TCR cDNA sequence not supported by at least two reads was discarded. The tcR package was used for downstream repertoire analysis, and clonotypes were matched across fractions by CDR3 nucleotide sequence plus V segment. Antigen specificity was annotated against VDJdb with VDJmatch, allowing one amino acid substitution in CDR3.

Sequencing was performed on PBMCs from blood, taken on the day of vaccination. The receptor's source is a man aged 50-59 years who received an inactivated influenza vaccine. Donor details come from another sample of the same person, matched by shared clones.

The DNA sequence reads TGCAGCGTTGTACGGCCTAGCGGGAGCAGAAATGAGCAGTTCTTC. Its amino acids are CSVVRPSGSRNEQFF. The rearranged segments are TRBV29-1 and TRBJ2-1, with 10 bases matching TRBD2. CDR1 is given as SQVTM and CDR2 as ANQGSEA, both from the germline V gene. V and J are trimmed by 4 bases and 7 bases, and the gene matches miss 10 bases of the junction. From the cysteine up to the phenylalanine, the CDR3 has a length of 15 residues. Only CDR3 DNA remains: 45 bases, in frame from the first base.